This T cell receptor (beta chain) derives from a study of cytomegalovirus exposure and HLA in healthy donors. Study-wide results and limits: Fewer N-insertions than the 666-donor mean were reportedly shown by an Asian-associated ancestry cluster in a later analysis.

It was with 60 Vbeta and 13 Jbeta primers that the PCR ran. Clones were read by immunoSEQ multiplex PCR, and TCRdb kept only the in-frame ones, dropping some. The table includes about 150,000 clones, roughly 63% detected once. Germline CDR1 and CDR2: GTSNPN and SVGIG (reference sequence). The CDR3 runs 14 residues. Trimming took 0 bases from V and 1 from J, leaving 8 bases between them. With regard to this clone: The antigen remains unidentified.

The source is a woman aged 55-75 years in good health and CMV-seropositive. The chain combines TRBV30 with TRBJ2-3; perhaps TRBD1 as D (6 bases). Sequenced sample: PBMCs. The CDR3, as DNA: TGTGCCTGGAGTGTCAACAGGGGCACAGATACGCAGTATTTT. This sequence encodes CAWSVNRGTDTQYF. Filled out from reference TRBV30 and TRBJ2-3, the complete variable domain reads SQTIHQWPATLVQPVGSPLSLECTVEGTSNPNLYWYRQAAGRGLQLLFYSVGIGQISSEVPQNLSASRPQDRQFILSSKKLLLSDSGFYLCAWSVNRGTDTQYFGPGTRLTVL.